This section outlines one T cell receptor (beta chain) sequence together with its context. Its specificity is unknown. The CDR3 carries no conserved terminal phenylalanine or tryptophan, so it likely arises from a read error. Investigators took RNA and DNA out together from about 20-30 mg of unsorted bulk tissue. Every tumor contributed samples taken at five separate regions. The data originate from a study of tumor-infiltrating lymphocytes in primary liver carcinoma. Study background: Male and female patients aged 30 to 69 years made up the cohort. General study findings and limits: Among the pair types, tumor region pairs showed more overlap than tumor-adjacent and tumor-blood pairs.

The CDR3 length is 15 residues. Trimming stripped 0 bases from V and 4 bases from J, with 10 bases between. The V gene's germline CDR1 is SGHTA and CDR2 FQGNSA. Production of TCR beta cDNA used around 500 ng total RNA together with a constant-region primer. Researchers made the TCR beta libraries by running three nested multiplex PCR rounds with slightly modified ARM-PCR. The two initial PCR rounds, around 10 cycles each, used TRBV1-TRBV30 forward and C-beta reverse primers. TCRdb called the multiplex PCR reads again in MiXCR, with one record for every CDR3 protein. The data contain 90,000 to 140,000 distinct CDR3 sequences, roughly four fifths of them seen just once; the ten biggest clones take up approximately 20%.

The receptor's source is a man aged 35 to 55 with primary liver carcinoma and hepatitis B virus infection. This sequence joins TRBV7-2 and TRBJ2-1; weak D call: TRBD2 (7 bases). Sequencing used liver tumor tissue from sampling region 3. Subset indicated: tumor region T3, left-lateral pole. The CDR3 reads CASSLARGQYNEQFY. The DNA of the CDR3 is TGTGCCAGCAGCTTAGCGCGGGGGCAGTACAATGAGCAGTTCTAC.